This TCR beta chain originates from a study of shared clonotypes between healthy human individuals. Study background: Donors consisted of two women and a few men between 18 and 49.

On this clone itself: Its antigen remains unidentified.

Genomic DNA (from each subset) was split evenly across several immunoSEQ plates. Method: immunoSEQ multiplex PCR; TCRdb's copy keeps in-frame clones and lacks some. The sample has approximately 2.4 million clones; approximately 94% are singletons. CDR1 is MDHEN and CDR2 is SYDVKM in the germline V gene. With 2 bases removed from V and 8 bases from J, the gap between germline ends came to 15 bases. This CDR3 comprises 14 residues. Study-level points and caveats: Rarefaction curves obtained for sorted subsets showed sequencing incomplete despite large depth. Generation probabilities of non-shared clonotypes were lower (relative to those shared by all four donors).

The chain carries TRBV28 and TRBJ1-2; D unclear. What was sequenced was naive CD4+ T cells sorted from blood. Subset described: CD45RA+ positively selected. The sequence was obtained from a man between 18 and 35 years old in good health. The CDR3 nucleotides are TGTGCCAGCAGTTTAAATCCCGGAGCGGGGGGCTACACCTTC. It is translated as CASSLNPGAGGYTF.